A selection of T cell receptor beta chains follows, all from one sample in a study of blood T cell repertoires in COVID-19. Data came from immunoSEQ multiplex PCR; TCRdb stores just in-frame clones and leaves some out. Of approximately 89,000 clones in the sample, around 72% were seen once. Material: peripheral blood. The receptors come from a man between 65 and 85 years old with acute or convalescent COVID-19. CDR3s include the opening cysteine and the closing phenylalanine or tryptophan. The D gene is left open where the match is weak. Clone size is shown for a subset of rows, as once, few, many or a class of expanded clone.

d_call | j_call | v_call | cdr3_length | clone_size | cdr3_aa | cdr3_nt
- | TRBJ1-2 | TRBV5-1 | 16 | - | CASSPAPPSGGYGYTF | TGCGCCAGCAGCCCCGCCCCTCCTTCGGGGGGCTATGGCTACACCTTC
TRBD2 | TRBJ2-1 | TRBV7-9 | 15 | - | CASSPGGLGDNEQFF | TGTGCCAGCAGCCCTGGGGGACTAGGAGACAATGAGCAGTTCTTC
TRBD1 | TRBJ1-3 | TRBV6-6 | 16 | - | CASSSNPTGVGNTIYF | TGTGCCAGCAGTTCCAACCCGACAGGGGTTGGAAACACCATATATTTT
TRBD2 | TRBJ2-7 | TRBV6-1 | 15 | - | CASSEAWTRSYEQYF | TGTGCCAGCAGTGAAGCTTGGACTAGGTCCTACGAGCAGTACTTC
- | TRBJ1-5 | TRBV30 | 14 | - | CAWSVRGGWEPQHF | TGTGCCTGGAGTGTACGGGGGGGCTGGGAGCCCCAGCATTTT
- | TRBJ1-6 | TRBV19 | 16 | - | CASSIRRGSYNSPLHF | TGTGCCAGTAGTATCCGGAGGGGCTCCTATAATTCACCCCTCCACTTT
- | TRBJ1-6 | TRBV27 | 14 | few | CASTWGGTHSPLHF | TGTGCCAGCACTTGGGGAGGGACTCATTCACCCCTCCACTTT
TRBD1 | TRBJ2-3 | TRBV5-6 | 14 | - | CASTPGQGTDTQYF | TGTGCCAGCACCCCGGGACAGGGAACAGATACGCAGTATTTT
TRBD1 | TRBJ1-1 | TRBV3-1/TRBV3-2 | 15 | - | CASSQSAGGIGEAFF | TGTGCCAGCAGCCAATCGGCAGGGGGCATCGGTGAAGCTTTCTTT
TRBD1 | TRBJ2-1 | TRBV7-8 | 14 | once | CASSLGTGSDEQFF | TGTGCCAGCAGCTTAGGGACAGGGTCGGATGAGCAGTTCTTC